This note documents a single T cell receptor beta chain sequence. Its antigen is unknown. The primer mix had 60 Vbeta and 13 Jbeta primers. Sequencing was performed with immunoSEQ multiplex PCR; in TCRdb, only in-frame clones are kept and a portion is missing. The repertoire consists of about 87,000 clones, with around 8% occurring once and the leading ten covering about 2.1%. This specimen belongs to a study of cytomegalovirus exposure and HLA in healthy donors. Whole-study findings and limits: According to reports, the classifier identified cytomegalovirus status with high specificity and sensitivity.

Germline V gene sequence: CDR1 SGHTA, CDR2 FQGTGA. Trimming shortened V by 5 bases and J by 3 bases, and 14 bases separated the two germline ends. CDR3 size: 14 residues. This clonotype was sampled from a man in his fifties or sixties in good health and CMV-seronegative. Sequencing was carried out using PBMCs. V usage is TRBV7-3 and J usage is TRBJ2-7; a possible D gene is TRBD2 (5 bases). In DNA, the CDR3 is TGTGCCAGCAGCGCGCCGGACTGTCACTACGAGCAGTACTTC. The encoded protein is CASSAPDCHYEQYF.